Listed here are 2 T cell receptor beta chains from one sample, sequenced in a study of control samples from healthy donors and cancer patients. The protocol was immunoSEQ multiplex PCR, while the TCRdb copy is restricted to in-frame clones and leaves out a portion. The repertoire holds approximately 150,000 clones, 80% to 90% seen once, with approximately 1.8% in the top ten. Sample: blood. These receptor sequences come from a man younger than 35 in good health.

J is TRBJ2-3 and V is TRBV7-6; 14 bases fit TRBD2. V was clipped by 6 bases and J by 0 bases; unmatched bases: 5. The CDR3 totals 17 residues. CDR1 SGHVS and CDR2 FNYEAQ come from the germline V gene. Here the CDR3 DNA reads TGTGCCAGCAGGCTCGGACTAGCGGGGGGAAGCACAGATACGCAGTATTTT. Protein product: CASRLGLAGGSTDTQYF.

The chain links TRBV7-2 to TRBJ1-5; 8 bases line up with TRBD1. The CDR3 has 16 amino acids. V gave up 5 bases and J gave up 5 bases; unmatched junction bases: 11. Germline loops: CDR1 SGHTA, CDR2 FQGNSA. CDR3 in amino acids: CASSQQTGGRDQPQHF. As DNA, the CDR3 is TGTGCCAGCAGCCAACAAACAGGGGGACGGGATCAGCCCCAGCATTTT.